This T cell receptor (beta chain) was captured in a study of T cells in localized non-small cell lung cancer. Whole-study results and caveats: Higher blood T cell density went with longer overall survival. Detection in adjacent lung was observed for a median around 50 of the top 100 tumor clones.

Trimming at V came to 2 bases and at J to 7 bases, leaving 3 bases not matched to a gene. The germline CDR1 and CDR2 sequences are MGHRA and YSYEKL. The CDR3 extends over 14 amino acids. The method was immunoSEQ multiplex PCR; TCRdb's version includes in-frame clones alone and lacks a portion of them. The sample comprises 3,200 or so clones, approximately 54% of which are singletons, and roughly 4.5% rests with the top ten. On this clone itself: Its target is unknown.

The receptor was derived from a woman aged 18 to 50 with stage I lung adenocarcinoma. This specimen was lymph node tissue, taken before any cancer treatment. The chain joins TRBV4-1 to TRBJ1-4; 8 bases fit TRBD1. The CDR3 DNA reads TGCGCCAGCAGCCAACCTACAGGGGGTGAAAAACTGTTTTTT. Translation: CASSQPTGGEKLFF.